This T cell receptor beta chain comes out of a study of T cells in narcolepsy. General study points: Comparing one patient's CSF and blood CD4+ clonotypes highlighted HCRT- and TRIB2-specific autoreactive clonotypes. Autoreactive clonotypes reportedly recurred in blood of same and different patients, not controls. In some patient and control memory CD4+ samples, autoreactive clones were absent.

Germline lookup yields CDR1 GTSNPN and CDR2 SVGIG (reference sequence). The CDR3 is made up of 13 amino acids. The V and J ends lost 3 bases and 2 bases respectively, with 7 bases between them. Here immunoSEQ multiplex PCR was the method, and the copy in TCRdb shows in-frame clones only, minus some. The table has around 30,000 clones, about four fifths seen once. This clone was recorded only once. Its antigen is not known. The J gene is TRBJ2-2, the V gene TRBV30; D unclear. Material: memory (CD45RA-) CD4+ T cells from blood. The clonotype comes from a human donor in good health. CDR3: CAWRPQNTGELFF. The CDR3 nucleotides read TGTGCCTGGAGACCACAAAACACCGGGGAGCTGTTTTTT.